The present T cell receptor (beta chain) was sequenced within a study of T cells in Graves' hyperthyroidism and ophthalmopathy. The CDR3 spans 13 residues. V was clipped by 5 bases and J by 7 bases, with 15 bases between them. Looked up from germline, CDR1 is DFQATT and CDR2 is SNEGSKA (reference sequence). TCR beta CDR3 regions were amplified from RNA transcripts. An initial round of RT-PCR targeting the TCR CDR3 relied on the HTBI primer set. In TCRdb, the multiplex PCR reads were re-called with MiXCR into one record per CDR3 protein. Among 400,000 to 450,000 distinct CDR3 sequences, 14% to 15% were seen once, and the ten largest hold over 10%. This clonotype was picked up many times.

The sequencing input was blood. This clonotype was sampled from a man aged 18-30 years with Graves' ophthalmopathy. The chain joins TRBV20-1 to TRBJ1-5; D gene unclear. The CDR3 sequence is CSAGFLIGQPQHF. The CDR3 DNA sequence: TGCAGTGCTGGCTTCTTGATCGGGCAGCCCCAGCATTTT.